This entry lists 3 T cell receptor beta chains sequenced from one sample in a study of blood T cell repertoires in COVID-19. The method was immunoSEQ multiplex PCR; TCRdb's version includes in-frame clones alone and lacks a portion of them. The table includes some 150,000 clones, about 86% detected once. The sequenced sample consisted of peripheral blood. Every receptor here comes from a human donor with acute or convalescent COVID-19. The donor label of this sample is uncertain.

The J gene is TRBJ1-2, the V gene TRBV5-1; D is possibly TRBD1 (6 bases). The CDR3 runs 17 residues. V was pared by 0 bases and J by 4 bases, with 19 bases between. CDR1 is SGHRS and CDR2 is YFSETQ in the germline V gene. CDR3: CASSLVVGSGEGYGYTF. CDR3 nucleotides: TGCGCCAGCAGCTTGGTGGTTGGGTCAGGGGAAGGCTATGGCTACACCTTC.

This chain uses TRBV6-5 with TRBJ1-2, with TRBD1 matching 7 bases. Looked up from germline, CDR1 is MNHEY and CDR2 is SVGAGI. With V trimmed by 2 bases and J by 7 bases, 7 bases remained unmatched. This CDR3 has 14 residues. The CDR3, as DNA: TGTGCCAGCAGTTACGTCCCCCAGGGGGTTGGCTACACCTTC. Translated, it gives CASSYVPQGVGYTF.

This rearrangement joins TRBV7-3 to TRBJ1-5; D uncertain. The CDR3 spans 15 residues. Trimming cost V 2 bases and J 1 base, with 9 bases left between them. Germline assignment: CDR1 SGHTA and CDR2 FQGTGA. The CDR3 spells CASSLRSGSNQPQHF. Written as DNA, the CDR3 is TGTGCCAGCAGCTTACGTTCGGGGAGCAATCAGCCCCAGCATTTT.